Shown below are 23 T cell receptor beta chains from a single sample sequenced in a study of identical twins. TCRdb independently ran MiXCR on the 5' RACE reads; one entry per CDR3 protein. This sample has 450,000 to 500,000 distinct CDR3 sequences, with roughly an eighth found just once. The same sample was also used in a study of yellow fever vaccine responses in identical twins.

Sequenced sample: CD4+ T cells sorted from blood. The receptors here all came from a woman under 30 in good health.

This clonotype was observed a few times. J is TRBJ2-4 and V is TRBV20-1; 11 bases agree with TRBD2. The CDR3 loop spans 12 amino acids. The germline CDR1 and CDR2 sequences are DFQATT and SNEGSKA (reference sequence). The V gene end was trimmed by 8 bases and the J gene end by 6 bases; junction bases not matched to a gene: 3. This CDR3 reads CSIAGGPNIQYF. CDR3 nucleotides: TGCAGTATAGCGGGAGGGCCAAACATTCAGTACTTC.

The CDR3 region has the DNA TGTGCCAGCAGCATCGGACATGCTCAAACGAATGAGCAGTTCTTC. Encoded protein: CASSIGHAQTNEQFF. This chain joins TRBV5-4 and TRBJ2-1; D may be TRBD1 (5 bases). Trimming removed 4 bases at V and 7 bases at J, with 18 bases between. Germline V lookup: CDR1 SGHNT, CDR2 YYREEE (reference sequence). The CDR3 totals 15 residues.

This clonotype appeared a few times. The rearrangement uses TRBV12-3 or TRBV12-4 and TRBJ2-7; 8 bases agree with TRBD1. J gave up 4 bases and V 5 bases, and 10 bases lay outside the gene matches. CDR3 length: 15 amino acids. The CDR3 region is CASSAQTGERYEQYF. The CDR3 DNA reads as TGTGCCAGCAGTGCCCAGACAGGGGAGAGGTACGAGCAGTACTTC.

This clonotype was seen a few times. V and J are TRBV12-3 or TRBV12-4 and TRBJ2-7, with unresolved D. The CDR3 has 14 residues. Trimming took off 0 bases at V and 4 bases at J, with 10 bases between the two ends. The CDR3 here is CASSLAPGRYEQYF. The CDR3 DNA reads TGTGCCAGCAGTTTAGCGCCGGGTCGATACGAGCAGTACTTC.

This chain joins TRBV15 and TRBJ2-7, with D unresolved. The CDR3 has 15 residues. Trimming left V 3 bases short and J 2 bases short, with 14 bases between. Per germline, CDR1 LNHNV and CDR2 YYDKDF (reference sequence). The CDR3 DNA follows: TGTGCCACCAGCAGTCGAAGTAGGTTTGCCTACGAGCAGTACTTC. Its protein is CATSSRSRFAYEQYF.

This sequence joins TRBV6-1 and TRBJ2-7; maybe TRBD2 (7 bases). The CDR3 covers 15 residues. Trimming stripped 3 bases from V and 4 bases from J, with 16 bases between. The germline gives CDR1 MNHNS, CDR2 SASEGT. The CDR3 region is CASSDLQGGKYEQYF. CDR3 sequence (DNA): TGTGCCAGCAGTGACCTACAGGGAGGGAAGTACGAGCAGTACTTC.

This sequence joins TRBV3-1 and TRBJ2-3; unclear D gene. Germline V gene lookup returns CDR1 LGHDT and CDR2 YNNKEL (reference sequence). Between the trimmed V and J ends, which lost 1 base and 4 bases, there was a span of 6 bases. CDR3 length equals 13 residues. The CDR3 bases are TGTGCCAGCAGCCAAGCCGTATCAGATACGCAGTATTTT. Protein sequence: CASSQAVSDTQYF.

This clonotype has only a few counts. The rearrangement uses TRBV5-1 and TRBJ1-6; 10 positions match TRBD1. The V gene end was trimmed by 1 base and the J gene end by 9 bases; junction bases not matched to a gene: 7. In germline, CDR1 is SGHRS, CDR2 YFSETQ. CDR3 length: 16 residues. Here the CDR3 DNA reads TGCGCCAGCAGCTTGCTGACAGGGGGCTTGAGTTCACCCCTCCACTTT. This codes for CASSLLTGGLSSPLHF.

This clonotype was found many times. The junction departs from germline at one end; a sequencing error may be responsible. The V call is TRBV5-1, the J call TRBJ1-1; the D is unclear. This CDR3 is built from 14 residues. Germline V CDR1 and CDR2: SGHRS, YFSETQ. As DNA, the CDR3 is TGTGCCAGCAGTTTGGGCAGGCAGAACACTGAAGCTTTCTTT. Translating gives CASSLGRQNTEAFF.

The chain uses TRBV10-2 and TRBJ2-1, with 8 bases lining up with TRBD2. Losses at the gene ends were 2 bases for V and 5 bases for J; bases not matched to a gene: 8. The CDR3 runs to 16 residues. Germline values: CDR1 WSHSY, CDR2 SAAADI. CDR3 DNA sequence: TGCGCCAGCAGTGAGCCGAGACTAGCGAGAGACAATGAGCAGTTCTTC. Its translation: CASSEPRLARDNEQFF.

The chain uses TRBV5-1 and TRBJ2-5; 8 nucleotides agree with TRBD1. Trimming at V came to 4 bases and at J to 4 bases, leaving 9 bases not matched to a gene. The germline V gene encodes CDR1 SGHRS and CDR2 YFSETQ. The CDR3 runs 15 residues. CDR3 coding DNA: TGCGCCAGCAGCCCGGGACAGGTTGGGTCAGAGACCCAGTACTTC. As protein: CASSPGQVGSETQYF.

This clonotype was counted between two and nine times. The CDR3 sequence is CSGTVTNYGYTF. The CDR3 DNA follows: TGCAGCGGAACGGTAACTAACTATGGCTACACCTTC. This rearrangement joins TRBV29-1 to TRBJ1-2; D not certain. This CDR3 region has 12 residues. Looked up from germline, CDR1 is SQVTM and CDR2 is ANQGSEA. The V end lost 7 bases, the J end lost 0 bases, and 9 bases lay between the germline ends.

This clonotype was recorded at least ten times. V usage is TRBV4-1 and J usage is TRBJ1-2, with a tentative D call TRBD1 (5 bases). Per germline, CDR1 MGHRA and CDR2 YSYEKL. CDR3 length: 15 residues. The ends were cut back, 2 bases at V and 3 bases at J, with 13 bases in the middle. The CDR3 reads CASSQQGPFDYGYTF. The CDR3 bases are TGCGCCAGCAGCCAACAGGGACCCTTCGACTATGGCTACACCTTC.

This clonotype has more than one count but fewer than ten. The genes are TRBV4-1 and TRBJ2-2; tentatively, D is TRBD2 (6 bases). Germline values: CDR1 MGHRA, CDR2 YSYEKL. Trimming cost V 3 bases and J 0 bases, with 14 bases left between them. The CDR3 covers 17 residues. For the CDR3, the DNA is TGCGCCAGCAGCCACGACCGGGACTCCGCGAACACCGGGGAGCTGTTTTTT. Translation: CASSHDRDSANTGELFF.

For the CDR3, the DNA is TGTGCCAGCAAGAGAACAGAGAACACCGGGGAGCTGTTTTTT. Translation gives CASKRTENTGELFF. The V gene is TRBV2, the J gene TRBJ2-2; D is undetermined. Germline CDR1 SNHLY, CDR2 FYNNEI. V lost 7 bases to trimming and J lost 1 base, with 10 bases between them. The length of the CDR3 is 14 residues. Supplemented by reference TRBV2 and TRBJ2-2, the full variable domain reads EPEVTQTPSHQVTQMGQEVILRCVPISNHLYFYWYRQILGQKVEFLVSFYNNEISEKSEIFDDQFSVERPDGSNFTLKIRSTKLEDSAMYFCASKRTENTGELFFGEGSRLTVL.

This clonotype has just a few counts. The chain is built from TRBV14 and TRBJ2-2; the D gene is possibly TRBD2 (5 bases). From germline, CDR1 is SGHDN and CDR2 FVKESK. V dropped 4 bases and J dropped 4 bases, with 10 bases sitting between them. The CDR3 spans 14 residues. CDR3 DNA sequence: TGTGCCAGCAGCCTAAAGGCGGGCACCGGGGAGCTGTTTTTT. It specifies CASSLKAGTGELFF. Based on the CDR3 plus reference TRBV14 and TRBJ2-2, the full variable domain is EAGVTQFPSHSVIEKGQTVTLRCDPISGHDNLYWYRRVMGKEIKFLLHFVKESKQDESGMPNNRFLAERTGGTYSTLKVQPAELEDSGVYFCASSLKAGTGELFFGEGSRLTVL.

This chain joins TRBV5-1 and TRBJ2-7; maybe TRBD2 (6 bases). The CDR3 runs to 14 residues. Germline assignment: CDR1 SGHRS and CDR2 YFSETQ. V shed 3 bases and J shed 1 base, with 11 bases lying between them. The CDR3 DNA reads TGCGCCAGCAGCTCGGACGGGGGATCCTACGAGCAGTACTTC. This codes for CASSSDGGSYEQYF.

This clonotype was picked up a small number of times. The rearrangement links TRBV3-1 to TRBJ2-1; 11 bases match TRBD2. CDR1 is LGHDT, CDR2 YNNKEL, per germline (reference sequence). V shed 2 bases, J shed 4 bases, and the junction held 10 bases outside the gene matches. The length of the CDR3 is 18 residues. CDR3 in DNA: TGTGCCAGCAGCCAATATCTAGGGACTAGCGGTCTTTACAATGAGCAGTTCTTC. It is translated as CASSQYLGTSGLYNEQFF.

The chain combines TRBV9 with TRBJ2-3, with D perhaps TRBD1 (5 bases). With 0 bases removed from V and 1 base from J, the gap between germline ends came to 9 bases. CDR3 length: 15 residues. Germline loops: CDR1 SGDLS, CDR2 YYNGEE. CDR3 nucleotide sequence: TGTGCCAGCAGCGTAGGGGGCCCTGGCACAGATACGCAGTATTTT. Translation: CASSVGGPGTDTQYF.

V gene TRBV4-2 combines with J gene TRBJ2-3; 9 bases line up with TRBD2. This CDR3 is built from 16 residues. V lost 1 base, J lost 2 bases, and 4 bases stayed unmatched. Germline V gives CDR1 LGHNA, CDR2 YNFKEQ. The CDR3 loop is CASSQGAGGTTDTQYF. In DNA, the CDR3 is TGTGCCAGCAGCCAAGGGGCGGGGGGGACCACAGATACGCAGTATTTT.

Only a few counts were recorded for this clonotype. The V and J genes are TRBV7-2 and TRBJ2-3, with D perhaps being TRBD1 or TRBD2 (7 bases each). The CDR3 runs to 17 residues. Trimming pared 4 bases from V and 0 bases from J, leaving 17 bases between. Germline CDR1 reads SGHTA; CDR2 reads FQGNSA. The CDR3 here is CASSYQGGPSSTDTQYF. In DNA form, the CDR3 reads TGTGCCAGCAGCTACCAGGGGGGGCCTTCTAGCACAGATACGCAGTATTTT.

CDR3 DNA sequence: TGCAGTGCTAGACCCGCGGGGAGTGATGAGCAGTTCTTC. It is translated as CSARPAGSDEQFF. The V and J genes are TRBV20-1 and TRBJ2-1; possible D gene TRBD2, 6 bases. Trimming took 2 bases from V and 8 from J, leaving 13 bases between them. CDR1 is DFQATT and CDR2 is SNEGSKA in the germline V gene (reference sequence). The CDR3 is 13 residues long.

The chain carries TRBV7-8 and TRBJ1-5, with TRBD1 matching over 10 bases. The V segment lost 4 bases and the J segment 6 bases; nucleotides outside the gene matches: 6. Per germline, CDR1 SGHVS and CDR2 FQNEAQ. This CDR3 is 15 amino acids long. The CDR3 sequence is CASSWRDRGVQPQHF. In nucleotides, the CDR3 is TGTGCCAGCAGCTGGCGGGACAGGGGCGTTCAGCCCCAGCATTTT.